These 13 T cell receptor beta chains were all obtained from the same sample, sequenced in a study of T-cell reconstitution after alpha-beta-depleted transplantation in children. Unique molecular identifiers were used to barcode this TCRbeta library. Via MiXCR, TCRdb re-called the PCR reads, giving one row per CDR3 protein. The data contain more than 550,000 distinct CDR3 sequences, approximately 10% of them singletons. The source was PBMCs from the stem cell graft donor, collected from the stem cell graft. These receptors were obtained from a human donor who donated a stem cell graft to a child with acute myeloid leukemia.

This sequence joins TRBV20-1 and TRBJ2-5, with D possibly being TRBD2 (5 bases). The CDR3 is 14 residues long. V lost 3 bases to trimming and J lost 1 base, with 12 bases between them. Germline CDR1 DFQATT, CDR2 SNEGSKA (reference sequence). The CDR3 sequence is CSARRAQRQETQYF. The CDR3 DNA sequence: TGCAGTGCTAGGAGGGCCCAGCGCCAAGAGACCCAGTACTTC.

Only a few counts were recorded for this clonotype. CDR3: CSARDWIGVNEQFF. CDR3 sequence (DNA): TGCAGTGCTAGAGATTGGATCGGGGTTAATGAGCAGTTCTTC. The chain combines TRBV20-1 with TRBJ2-1; weak D call: TRBD2 (5 bases). The CDR3 sequence is 14 residues long. Germline CDR1 DFQATT, CDR2 SNEGSKA (reference sequence). V lost 0 bases and J lost 7, with 13 bases in between.

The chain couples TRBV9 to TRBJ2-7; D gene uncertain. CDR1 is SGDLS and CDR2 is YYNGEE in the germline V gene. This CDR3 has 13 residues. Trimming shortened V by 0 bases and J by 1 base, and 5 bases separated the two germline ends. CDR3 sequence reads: CASSVGHSYEQYF. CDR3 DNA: TGTGCCAGCAGCGTAGGTCATTCCTACGAGCAGTACTTC.

In DNA form, the CDR3 reads TGCGCCAGCAGCCAACTGCTATTCGGCGGGGAGCTGTTTTTT. Protein product: CASSQLLFGGELFF. The chain carries TRBV4-3 and TRBJ2-2; D is unresolved. The CDR3 spans 14 residues. The germline V gene encodes CDR1 LGHNA and CDR2 YSLEER. Trimming removed 2 bases from V and 7 bases from J, with 11 bases in between.

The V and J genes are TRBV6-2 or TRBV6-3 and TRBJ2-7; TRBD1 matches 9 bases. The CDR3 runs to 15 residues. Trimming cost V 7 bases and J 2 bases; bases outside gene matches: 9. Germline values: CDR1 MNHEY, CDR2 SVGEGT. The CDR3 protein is CASNSRDRVTYEQYF. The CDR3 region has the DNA TGTGCCAGCAATAGCCGGGACAGGGTAACCTACGAGCAGTACTTC.

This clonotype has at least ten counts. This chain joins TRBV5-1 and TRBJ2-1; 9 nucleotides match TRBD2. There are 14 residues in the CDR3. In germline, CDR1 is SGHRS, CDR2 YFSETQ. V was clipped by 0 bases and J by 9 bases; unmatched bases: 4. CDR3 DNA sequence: TGCGCCAGCAGCTTGGCCGGACTAGCGCTTGAGCAGTTCTTC. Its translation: CASSLAGLALEQFF.

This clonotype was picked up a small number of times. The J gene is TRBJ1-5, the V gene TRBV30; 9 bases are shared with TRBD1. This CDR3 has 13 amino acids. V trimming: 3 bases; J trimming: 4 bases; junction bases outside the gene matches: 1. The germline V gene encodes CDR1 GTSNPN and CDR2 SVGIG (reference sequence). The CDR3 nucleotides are TGTGCCTGGAGGGGGACAGGGAATCAGCCCCAGCATTTT. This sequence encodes CAWRGTGNQPQHF.

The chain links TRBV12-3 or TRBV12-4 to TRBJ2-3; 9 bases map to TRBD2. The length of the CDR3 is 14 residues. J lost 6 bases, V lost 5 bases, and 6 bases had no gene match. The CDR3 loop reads CASSPSGDPDTQYF. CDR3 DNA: TGTGCCAGCAGTCCTAGCGGGGACCCGGATACGCAGTATTTT.

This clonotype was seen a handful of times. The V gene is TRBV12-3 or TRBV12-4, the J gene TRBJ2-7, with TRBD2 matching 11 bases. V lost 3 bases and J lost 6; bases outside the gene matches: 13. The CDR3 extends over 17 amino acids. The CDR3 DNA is TGTGCCAGCAGTTTCCTAGCGGGAGGACCTAACTCCGGCGAGCAGTACTTC. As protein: CASSFLAGGPNSGEQYF.

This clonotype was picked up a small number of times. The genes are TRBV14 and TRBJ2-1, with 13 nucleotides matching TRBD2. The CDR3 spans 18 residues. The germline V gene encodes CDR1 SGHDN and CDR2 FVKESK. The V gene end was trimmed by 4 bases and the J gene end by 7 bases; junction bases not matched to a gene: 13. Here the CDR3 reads CASSRQRGTSGTPNEQFF. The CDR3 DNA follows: TGTGCCAGCAGCCGCCAACGCGGGACTAGCGGGACTCCGAATGAGCAGTTCTTC.

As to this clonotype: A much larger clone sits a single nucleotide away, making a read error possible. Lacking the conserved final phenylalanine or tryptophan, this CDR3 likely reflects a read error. The CDR3 sequence: CASSPGLAGNTGELFL. For the CDR3, the DNA is TGTGCCAGCAGCCCAGGACTAGCGGGGAACACCGGGGAGCTGTTTCTT. The genes are TRBV7-3 and TRBJ2-2, with TRBD2 matching 11 bases. This CDR3 contains 16 residues. With 5 bases clipped from V and 1 base from J, the junction kept 3 bases outside the gene matches. Germline V CDR1 and CDR2: SGHTA, FQGTGA.

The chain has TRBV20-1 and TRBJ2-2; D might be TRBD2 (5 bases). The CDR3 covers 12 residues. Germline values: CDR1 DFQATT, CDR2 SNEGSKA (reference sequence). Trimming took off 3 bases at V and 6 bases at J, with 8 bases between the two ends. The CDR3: CSARGVAGELFF. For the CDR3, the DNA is TGCAGTGCTAGGGGAGTCGCCGGGGAGCTGTTTTTT.

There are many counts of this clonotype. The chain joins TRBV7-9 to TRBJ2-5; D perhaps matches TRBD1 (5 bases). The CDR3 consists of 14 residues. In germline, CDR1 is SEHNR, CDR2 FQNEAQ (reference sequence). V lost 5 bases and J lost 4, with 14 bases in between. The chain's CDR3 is CASSPGGAIETQYF. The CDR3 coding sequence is TGTGCCAGCAGCCCGGGTGGGGCCATAGAGACCCAGTACTTC.